This T cell receptor (beta chain) was found in a study of monozygotic twins with inflammatory bowel disease. Total RNA amounting to about 3,700 ng went into each TCR library. PCR of TCRalpha and TCRbeta cDNA was nested, with two rounds of roughly 16 and 10 cycles. TCRdb reprocessed the 5' RACE reads and keeps a single row for each CDR3 protein, giving no DNA. The listing records around 400,000 distinct CDR3 sequences. Looked up from germline, CDR1 is SQVTM and CDR2 is ANQGSEA. This CDR3 has 13 amino acids. A remark on this clonotype: What it binds is not known.

Without any T cell sorting, total RNA was isolated from whole blood. The study, taken as a whole, reports: With others, IBD patients shared fewer clonotypes than healthy twins did, especially with disease activity.

The chain is built from TRBV29-1 and TRBJ2-1. The sequenced material came from blood. The TCR sequence derives from a human donor with ulcerative colitis or Crohn's disease, or a healthy co-twin of an affected twin (not recorded which). The CDR3 sequence is CSVDRGGYNEQFF.